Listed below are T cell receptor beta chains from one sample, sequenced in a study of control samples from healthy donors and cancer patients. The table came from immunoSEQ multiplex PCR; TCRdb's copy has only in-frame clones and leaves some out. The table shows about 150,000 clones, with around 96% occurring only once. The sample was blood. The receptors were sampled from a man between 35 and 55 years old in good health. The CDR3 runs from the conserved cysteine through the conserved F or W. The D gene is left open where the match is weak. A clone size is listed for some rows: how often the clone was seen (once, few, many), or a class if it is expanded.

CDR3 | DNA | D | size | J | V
CASSITGGVGSPLHF | TGTGCCAGTAGTATAACAGGGGGCGTCGGTTCACCCCTCCACTTT | TRBD1 | . | TRBJ1-6 | TRBV19
CASSQASKRGYEQYF | TGCGCCAGCAGCCAAGCGTCGAAACGGGGCTACGAGCAGTACTTC | . | . | TRBJ2-7 | TRBV4-3
CASSLDFLNTGELFF | TGTGCCAGCAGCTTAGACTTCCTCAACACCGGGGAGCTGTTTTTT | . | . | TRBJ2-2 | TRBV7-9
CASSISGGSHYNEQFF | TGTGCCAGTAGTATATCGGGGGGCTCCCACTACAATGAGCAGTTCTTC | . | . | TRBJ2-1 | TRBV19
CASSTIAGPETQYF | TGTGCCAGTAGTACCATAGCGGGGCCAGAGACCCAGTACTTC | TRBD2 | . | TRBJ2-5 | TRBV19
CASSPVGARSNYGYTF | TGTGCCAGCTCACCGGTTGGGGCCAGATCTAACTATGGCTACACCTTC | . | . | TRBJ1-2 | TRBV18
CASSLWTGPYGYTF | TGTGCCAGCAGCCTATGGACGGGACCTTATGGCTACACCTTC | . | . | TRBJ1-2 | TRBV7-9
CATSGLAGGGNEQFF | TGTGCCACCAGCGGCTTAGCGGGGGGCGGCAATGAGCAGTTCTTC | TRBD2 | . | TRBJ2-1 | TRBV15
CASSLVIGLGAEAFF | TGTGCCAGCAGCTTAGTCATAGGTCTAGGGGCTGAAGCTTTCTTT | . | once | TRBJ1-1 | TRBV7-2
CATSITPGHPNPSTDTQYF | TGTGCCACCAGTATTACACCGGGACACCCGAACCCTAGCACAGATACGCAGTATTTT | . | . | TRBJ2-3 | TRBV24-1